The sequence of this T cell receptor beta chain was determined in a study of CD8 T cells in ankylosing spondylitis. Study outcomes and limitations: Disease-linked clones proved CD8+ and comparatively uncommon in peripheral blood.

V lost 5 bases and J lost 0, with 16 bases in between. Germline lookup yields CDR1 SNHLY and CDR2 FYNNEI. This CDR3 contains 17 residues. Quantitative 5'-RACE with molecular barcodes generated TCR beta libraries. TCRdb redid the calling of the 5' RACE reads with MiXCR, one entry per CDR3 protein. This sample has approximately 150,000 distinct CDR3 sequences, with roughly 10% found just once. Ten or more counts support this clonotype. Its target is not known. This sequence joins TRBV2 and TRBJ2-2; D not certain. The sequence came from a female donor with ankylosing spondylitis or in good health (not recorded which). The sequenced material came from blood, either unsorted or a sorted T cell fraction (not recorded which). CDR3: CASSWTAVDANTGELFF. CDR3 coding DNA: TGTGCCAGCAGTTGGACCGCAGTGGACGCGAACACCGGGGAGCTGTTTTTT.